The T cell receptor beta chain described here comes from a study of blood T cell repertoires in COVID-19 (dated by TCRdb to about 2020). With regard to the full study: Samples from collaborators originated in the United States, Italy and Spain and spanned both the acute and convalescent phases of COVID-19. Nearly every sample came with metadata listing a de-identified subject ID, COVID-19 status, age in years and sex. Where available, HLA class I and class II types were obtained from metadata supplied by the sample provider rather than from assay-based typing. The material from the prospective study consisted of cDNA or gDNA derived from T cells, B-cell-depleted T cells, or PBMCs. The samples were drawn from the first 160 participants of the ongoing ImmuneRACE study and from 1,200 or so subjects provided by 6 global collaborators. The dataset comprised deeply sampled blood TCRbeta repertoires from subjects exposed to, actively infected with, or recovered from COVID-19. A freely available public database, intended as a resource for researchers studying the immune response to SARS-CoV-2, is where the repertoires were released.

TCRbeta CDR3 regions were amplified from genomic DNA using the immunoSEQ Assay, a bias-controlled multiplex PCR. The paper's data handling went like this. The number of nucleated cells in each sample was estimated from the amplification of reference gene primers within the assay. To quantify the absolute abundance of each unique TCRbeta CDR3 rearrangement, sequence reads were collapsed and filtered. For each sample, productive Simpson clonality was calculated by taking the square root of Simpson's diversity index across productive rearrangements. TCRdb carries this immuneACCESS record with in-frame sequences only. Its versions omit some clonotypes, under half of them owing to an unresolved V gene in the studies checked, with the rest unexplained. V and J calls and clone size are copied from that table; D and trimming were computed from the DNA. The sample table records around 370,000 clones; around 89% of these occur just once. The ten largest clones take up around 6.3% of the sample.

The collaborating institutions used their own protocols to collect whole blood in K2EDTA tubes. For TCRbeta analysis, collaborator samples were shipped as frozen whole blood, as isolated PBMCs, or as DNA extracted from either sample type. Overall study outcomes, separate from this receptor: The quantity of clinical and demographic metadata differed by source and by participant and was supplied without curation.

Remarks on this clone: Its antigen remains unidentified. Per-nucleotide qualities are absent, and no much larger clonotype sits a single base away.

The source material was peripheral blood. This clonotype was sampled from a man younger than 35 with active or convalescent COVID-19.

The nucleotide sequence is given as TGTGCCAGTAGTATTGGGGGGTATTCAATGAACACTGAAGCTTTCTTT. It specifies CASSIGGYSMNTEAFF. This chain is built from TRBV19 and TRBJ1-1; TRBD1 might be the D gene, on 5 matching bases. Including cysteine and phenylalanine, the CDR3 has 16 amino acids. The sequence is cut down to CDR3 DNA, 48 bases in frame from base 1. For CDR1 and CDR2, the germline V gene (reference sequence) lists LNHDA and SQIVND. V loses 3 bases of germline sequence and J loses 0 bases, and the interval between the two ends is 14 bases. Reference TRBV19 and TRBJ1-1 proteins supply the regions before and after the CDR3; the full variable domain is: DGGITQSPKYLFRKEGQNVTLSCEQNLNHDAMYWYRQDPGQGLRLIYYSQIVNDFQKGDIAEGYSVSREKKESFPLTVTSAQKNPTAFYLCASSIGGYSMNTEAFFGQGTRLTVV.